These 7 T cell receptor beta chains share one sample of origin, sequenced in a study of identical twins. MiXCR, applied by TCRdb to the 5' RACE reads, yields one record per CDR3 protein. Of about 190,000 distinct CDR3 sequences in the sample, roughly 15% are singletons; the top ten hold about 38%. In addition, the sample was reused for a study of T cells expressing NK-cell markers.

Sequencing was performed on CD8+ T cells sorted from blood. The receptors originated from a woman under 30 in good health.

This clonotype showed up just a few times. The rearrangement links TRBV5-6 to TRBJ2-2; D is perhaps TRBD1 (6 bases). The CDR3 totals 15 residues. Germline CDR1 reads SGHDT; CDR2 reads YYEEEE. Trimming pared 3 bases from V and 0 bases from J, leaving 9 bases between. The CDR3 here is CASSWGTTNTGELFF. The CDR3 DNA follows: TGTGCCAGCAGCTGGGGGACAACGAACACCGGGGAGCTGTTTTTT.

At least ten counts were recorded for this clonotype. This chain connects TRBV12-3 or TRBV12-4 to TRBJ2-7; 9 bases map to TRBD1. The CDR3 length is 14 residues. The J segment lost 4 bases and the V segment lost 6 bases, leaving 7 bases of the junction unmatched. As DNA, the CDR3 is TGTGCCAGCAGCCCCGGGACAGGGTATTACGAGCAGTACTTC. Amino acids: CASSPGTGYYEQYF.

V gene TRBV3-1 combines with J gene TRBJ1-1; TRBD1 is a possible D gene (5 bases). Germline V lookup: CDR1 LGHDT, CDR2 YNNKEL (reference sequence). Between the trimmed V and J ends, which lost 4 bases and 6 bases, there was a span of 18 bases. The CDR3 has 15 amino acids. The CDR3 coding sequence is TGTGCCAGCAGCCCACACCGGGGCAGGGTGTCTGAAGCTTTCTTT. It specifies CASSPHRGRVSEAFF.

This sequence joins TRBV12-3 or TRBV12-4 and TRBJ2-5; no clear D. The germline V and J ends were trimmed by 1 base and 5 bases, with 11 bases remaining between them. This CDR3 is built from 14 residues. The CDR3 region is CASSLVGRAETQYF. As DNA, the CDR3 is TGTGCCAGCAGTTTAGTTGGTAGGGCGGAGACCCAGTACTTC.

This clonotype turned up a few times. This sequence joins TRBV2 and TRBJ2-7; 8 nucleotides agree with TRBD2. This CDR3 region has 13 residues. J gave up 3 bases and V 6 bases, and 4 bases lay outside the gene matches. Germline CDR1 is SNHLY and CDR2 is FYNNEI. The CDR3 reads CASSGGRIYEQYF. In nucleotides, the CDR3 is TGTGCCAGCAGCGGCGGGAGGATCTACGAGCAGTACTTC.

This chain connects TRBV7-9 to TRBJ2-1; TRBD2 matches 9 bases. CDR3 length: 14 residues. The junction had 9 bases not matched to a gene; V was cut back by 6 bases and J by 9 bases. Germline V CDR1 and CDR2: SEHNR, FQNEAQ (reference sequence). The CDR3 loop is CASREGSGSIEQFF. The CDR3 nucleotides read TGTGCCAGCAGGGAGGGTAGCGGGAGTATTGAGCAGTTCTTC.

This clonotype was detected many times. The V gene is TRBV7-9, the J gene TRBJ2-7; D assignment may be TRBD1 or TRBD2 (5 bases each). The CDR3 is 14 amino acids. CDR1 SEHNR and CDR2 FQNEAQ come from the germline V gene (reference sequence). V shed 2 bases and J shed 0 bases, with 8 bases lying between them. The CDR3 DNA reads as TGTGCCAGCAGCTTAACGGGGCCCTCCTACGAGCAGTACTTC. Its protein product is CASSLTGPSYEQYF. The full variable domain, its missing parts supplied by reference TRBV7-9 and TRBJ2-7, is DTGVSQNPRHKITKRGQNVTFRCDPISEHNRLYWYRQTLGQGPEFLTYFQNEAQLEKSRLLSDRFSAERPKGSFSTLEIQRTEQGDSAMYLCASSLTGPSYEQYFGPGTRLTVT.